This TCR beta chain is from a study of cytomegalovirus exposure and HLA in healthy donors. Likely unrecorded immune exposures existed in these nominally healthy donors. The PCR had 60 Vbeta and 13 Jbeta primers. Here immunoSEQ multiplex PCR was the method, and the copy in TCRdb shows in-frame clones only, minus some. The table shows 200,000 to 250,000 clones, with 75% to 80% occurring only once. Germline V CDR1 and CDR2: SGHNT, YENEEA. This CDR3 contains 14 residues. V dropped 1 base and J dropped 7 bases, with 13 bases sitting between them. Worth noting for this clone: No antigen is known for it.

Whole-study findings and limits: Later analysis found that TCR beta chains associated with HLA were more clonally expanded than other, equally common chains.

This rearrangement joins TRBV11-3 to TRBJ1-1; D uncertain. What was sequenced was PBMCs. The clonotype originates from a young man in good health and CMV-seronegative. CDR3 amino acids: CASSLARGTLEAFF. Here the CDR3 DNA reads TGTGCCAGCAGCTTAGCGCGGGGAACTCTTGAAGCTTTCTTT.